This T cell receptor beta chain was found in a study of blood T cells in healthy people across ages. Turning to this clonotype: What it binds is unknown.

The CDR3 has 14 residues. Germline V gene lookup returns CDR1 DFQATT and CDR2 SNEGSKA (reference sequence). Germline trimming cut 5 bases from V and 7 bases from J; bases unmatched to any gene: 8. Primed by a sample-barcoded 5' primer and a J-beta primer mix, a second PCR proceeded for 7 to 11 cycles. MiXCR was run by TCRdb on the 5' RACE reads, yielding one entry per CDR3 protein. The table lists 1,800,000 or so distinct CDR3 sequences, more than 35% of them singletons. Broader study findings: Bulk PBMC profiling left naive and antigen-experienced comparisons inconclusive. A roughly linear age-dependent decrease characterized TCR beta diversity per million T cells. Any changes in expanded clonotypes were possibly confounded, as donor CMV status remained unknown.

What was sequenced was blood. This receptor was identified in a human donor in good health. This rearrangement joins TRBV20-1 to TRBJ2-3; 11 positions match TRBD2. CDR3 DNA sequence: TGCAGTGCTCAAAGGACTAGCGGGCGGTATACGCAGTATTTT. Residues: CSAQRTSGRYTQYF.